These 6 T cell receptor beta chains originate from one sample sequenced in a study of control samples from healthy donors and cancer patients. The repertoire was sequenced with immunoSEQ multiplex PCR; TCRdb's copy has only in-frame clones and lacks some. In the table there are tens of thousands of clones, roughly 90% of which are singletons. Sequencing used PBMCs. The source of these receptors is a middle-aged man with colorectal cancer.

This chain connects TRBV5-4 to TRBJ2-1; D might be TRBD1 or TRBD2, each matching 6 bases. The CDR3 spans 14 residues. With 4 bases removed from V and 7 bases from J, the gap between germline ends came to 15 bases. CDR1 and CDR2 (germline): SGHNT, YYREEE (reference sequence). The CDR3 loop reads CASSPEGGSNEQFF. The CDR3 DNA reads TGTGCCAGCAGCCCCGAGGGGGGATCAAATGAGCAGTTCTTC.

The rearrangement links TRBV30 to TRBJ1-1; D gene ambiguous. V was pared by 8 bases and J by 3 bases, with 7 bases between. CDR1 and CDR2 (germline): GTSNPN, SVGIG (reference sequence). This CDR3 has 10 amino acids. In nucleotides, the CDR3 is TGTGCCGGTGGAGACACTGAAGCTTTCTTT. Its protein product is CAGGDTEAFF.

The CDR3 here is CASSLVARHNEQFF. As DNA, the CDR3 is TGTGCCAGCAGCTTAGTAGCGCGTCACAATGAGCAGTTCTTC. The chain has TRBV7-9 and TRBJ2-1, with a weak D call TRBD2 (5 bases). CDR3 length equals 14 residues. CDR1 is SEHNR and CDR2 is FQNEAQ in the germline V gene (reference sequence). The V and J ends lost 1 base and 5 bases respectively, with 9 bases between them.

The V gene is TRBV7-9, the J gene TRBJ2-1; D gene unclear. There are 15 residues in the CDR3. Trimming took 5 bases from V and 6 from J, leaving 17 bases between them. The germline V gene has CDR1 SEHNR and CDR2 FQNEAQ (reference sequence). In nucleotides, the CDR3 is TGTGCCAGCAGCCCGCCCTTGCGTTTCGGCAATGAGCAGTTCTTC. It translates to CASSPPLRFGNEQFF. The full variable domain, rest sourced from reference TRBV7-9 and TRBJ2-1, is DTGVSQNPRHKITKRGQNVTFRCDPISEHNRLYWYRQTLGQGPEFLTYFQNEAQLEKSRLLSDRFSAERPKGSFSTLEIQRTEQGDSAMYLCASSPPLRFGNEQFFGPGTRLTVL.

The chain carries TRBV10-2 and TRBJ2-6; no firm D call. The germline V and J ends were trimmed by 10 bases and 0 bases, with 4 bases remaining between them. Germline V CDR1 and CDR2: WSHSY, SAAADI. The CDR3 sequence is 12 residues long. CDR3 coding DNA: TGCGCCACCTTCTCTGGGGCCAACGTCCTGACTTTC. Protein product: CATFSGANVLTF.

The V and J genes are TRBV12-5 and TRBJ1-5; D uncertain. This CDR3 is 13 amino acids long. Per germline, CDR1 LGHNT and CDR2 FRNRAP. Trimming cost V 3 bases and J 6 bases, with 9 bases left between them. The CDR3 sequence is CASGFGGVQPQHF. DNA for the CDR3: TGTGCTAGTGGTTTCGGCGGGGTTCAGCCCCAGCATTTT.